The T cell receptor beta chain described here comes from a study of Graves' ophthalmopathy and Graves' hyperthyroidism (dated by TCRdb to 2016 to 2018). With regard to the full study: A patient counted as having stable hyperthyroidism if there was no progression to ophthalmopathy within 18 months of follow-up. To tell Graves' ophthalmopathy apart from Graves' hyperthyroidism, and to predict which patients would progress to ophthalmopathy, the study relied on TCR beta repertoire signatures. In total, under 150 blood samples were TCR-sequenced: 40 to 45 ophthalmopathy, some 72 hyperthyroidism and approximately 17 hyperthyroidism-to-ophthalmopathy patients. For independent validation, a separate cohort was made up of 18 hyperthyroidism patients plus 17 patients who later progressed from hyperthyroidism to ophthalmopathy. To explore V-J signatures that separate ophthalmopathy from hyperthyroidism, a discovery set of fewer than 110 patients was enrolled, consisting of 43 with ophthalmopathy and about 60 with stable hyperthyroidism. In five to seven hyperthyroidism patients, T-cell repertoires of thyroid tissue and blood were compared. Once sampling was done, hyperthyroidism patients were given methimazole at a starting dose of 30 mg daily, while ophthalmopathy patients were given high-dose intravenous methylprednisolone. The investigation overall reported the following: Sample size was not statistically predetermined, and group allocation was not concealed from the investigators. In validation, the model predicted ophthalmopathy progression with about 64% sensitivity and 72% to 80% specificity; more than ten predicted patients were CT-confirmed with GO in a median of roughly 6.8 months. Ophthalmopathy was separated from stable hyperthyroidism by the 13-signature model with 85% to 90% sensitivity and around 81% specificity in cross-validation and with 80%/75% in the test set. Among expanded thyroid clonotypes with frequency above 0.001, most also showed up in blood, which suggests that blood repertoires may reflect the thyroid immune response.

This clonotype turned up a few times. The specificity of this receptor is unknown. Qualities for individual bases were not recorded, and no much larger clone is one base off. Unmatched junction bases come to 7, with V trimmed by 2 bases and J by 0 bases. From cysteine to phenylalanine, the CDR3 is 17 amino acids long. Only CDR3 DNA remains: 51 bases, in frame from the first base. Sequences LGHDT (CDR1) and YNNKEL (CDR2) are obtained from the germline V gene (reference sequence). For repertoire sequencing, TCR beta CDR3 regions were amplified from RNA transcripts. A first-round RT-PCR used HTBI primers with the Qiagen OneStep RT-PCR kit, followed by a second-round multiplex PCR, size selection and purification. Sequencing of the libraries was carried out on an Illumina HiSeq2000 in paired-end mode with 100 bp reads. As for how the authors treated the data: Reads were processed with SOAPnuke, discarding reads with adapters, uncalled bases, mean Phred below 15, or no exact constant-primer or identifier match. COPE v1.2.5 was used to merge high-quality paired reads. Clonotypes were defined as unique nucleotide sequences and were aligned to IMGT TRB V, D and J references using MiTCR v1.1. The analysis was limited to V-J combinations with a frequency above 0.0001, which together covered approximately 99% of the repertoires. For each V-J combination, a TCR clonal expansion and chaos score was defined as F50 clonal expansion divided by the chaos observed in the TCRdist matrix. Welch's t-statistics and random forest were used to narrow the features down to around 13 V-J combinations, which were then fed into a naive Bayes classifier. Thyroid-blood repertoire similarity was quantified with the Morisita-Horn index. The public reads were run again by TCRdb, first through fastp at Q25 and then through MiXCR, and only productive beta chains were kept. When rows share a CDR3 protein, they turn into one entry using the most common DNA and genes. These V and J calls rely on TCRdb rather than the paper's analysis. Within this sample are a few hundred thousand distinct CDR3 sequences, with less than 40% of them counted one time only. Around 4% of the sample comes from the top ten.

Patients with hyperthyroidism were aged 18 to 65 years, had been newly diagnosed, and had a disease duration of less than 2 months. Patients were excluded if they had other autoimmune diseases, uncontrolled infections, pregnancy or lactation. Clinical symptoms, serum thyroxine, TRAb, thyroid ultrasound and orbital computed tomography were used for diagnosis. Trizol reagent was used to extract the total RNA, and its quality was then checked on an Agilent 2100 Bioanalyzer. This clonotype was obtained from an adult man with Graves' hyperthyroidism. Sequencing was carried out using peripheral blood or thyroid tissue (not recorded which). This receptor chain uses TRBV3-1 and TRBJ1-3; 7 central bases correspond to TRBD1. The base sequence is TGTGCCAGCAGCCAACACAGGGGTTCCCCCTCTGGAAACACCATATATTTT. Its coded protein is CASSQHRGSPSGNTIYF.